Listed here are 8 T cell receptor beta chains from one sample, sequenced in a study of T cells after yellow fever vaccination. TCRdb analysed the 5' RACE reads with MiXCR anew, one entry per CDR3 protein. The data show hundreds of thousands of distinct CDR3 sequences, with around a fifth seen just once and roughly a sixth held by the top ten. Sequenced here: PBMCs, sampled 20 to 25 days after the first yellow fever vaccination. Every receptor here comes from a man aged 18 to 30 who received the YFV17D yellow fever vaccine.

The chain has TRBV29-1 and TRBJ1-5, with 9 nucleotides matching TRBD1. The CDR3 length is 15 residues. CDR1 is SQVTM, CDR2 ANQGSEA, per germline. Unmatched junction bases numbered 6, after V lost 6 bases and J lost 0 bases. CDR3 protein: CSVGGTGNSNQPQHF. CDR3 bases: TGCAGCGTGGGGGGGACAGGGAATAGCAATCAGCCCCAGCATTTT.

This clonotype was found a few times. The J gene is TRBJ1-1, the V gene TRBV5-1; D is possibly TRBD1 (5 bases). The CDR3 extends over 15 amino acids. Trimming took off 7 bases at V and 2 bases at J, with 18 bases between the two ends. Germline CDR1 and CDR2: SGHRS and YFSETQ. The DNA of the CDR3 is TGCGCCAGCTTACCCCGATGGGGGTCAAACACTGAAGCTTTCTTT. It is translated as CASLPRWGSNTEAFF.

The genes are TRBV5-6 and TRBJ1-5; D ambiguous. The CDR3 is 13 amino acids. Germline values: CDR1 SGHDT, CDR2 YYEEEE. The V and J ends lost 4 bases and 4 bases respectively, with 9 bases between them. The chain's CDR3 is CASSREANQPQHF. For the CDR3, the DNA is TGTGCCAGCAGCCGTGAGGCTAATCAGCCCCAGCATTTT.

This chain links TRBV6-2 or TRBV6-3 with TRBJ2-7; tentatively, D is TRBD1 or TRBD2 (6 bases each). Germline loops: CDR1 MNHEY, CDR2 SVGEGT. This CDR3 comprises 15 residues. V was cut by 5 bases and J by 6 bases, with 20 bases left in between. The CDR3 protein is CASSPSGAGYGEQYV. The CDR3 DNA is TGTGCCAGCAGTCCATCGGGGGCCGGCTATGGCGAGCAGTACGTC.

A few counts support this clonotype. The J gene is TRBJ2-7, the V gene TRBV10-3; D is possibly TRBD1 or TRBD2 (6 bases each). This CDR3 comprises 13 residues. Looked up from germline, CDR1 is ENHRY and CDR2 is SYGVKD. Trimming removed 6 bases at V and 7 bases at J, with 16 bases between. This chain's CDR3 is CAISRPGAREQYF. The CDR3 region has the DNA TGTGCCATCAGCCGGCCGGGGGCGAGGGAGCAGTACTTC.

J is TRBJ2-2 and V is TRBV18; D unresolved. Trimming left V 8 bases short and J 5 bases short, with 18 bases between. The CDR3 consists of 15 residues. Germline assignment: CDR1 KGHSH and CDR2 LQKENI. CDR3 DNA: TGTGCCAGCACATCACTCGGGTCCCCGACCGGGGAGCTGTTTTTT. It is translated as CASTSLGSPTGELFF.

This rearrangement joins TRBV24-1 to TRBJ2-2; tentatively, D is TRBD1 (6 bases). CDR1 KGHDR and CDR2 SFDVKD come from the germline V gene. V was pared by 3 bases and J by 5 bases, with 12 bases between. The CDR3 consists of 15 residues. The CDR3: CATSDPTGDTGELFF. For the CDR3, the DNA is TGTGCCACCAGTGATCCGACAGGAGATACCGGGGAGCTGTTTTTT.

The genes are TRBV7-9 and TRBJ2-2; D call uncertain. The germline V gene has CDR1 SEHNR and CDR2 FQNEAQ (reference sequence). Trimming pared 4 bases from V and 5 bases from J, leaving 14 bases between. This CDR3 has 15 residues. The CDR3 loop reads CASSSLDPTTGELFF. CDR3 nucleotide sequence: TGTGCCAGCAGCTCCCTAGATCCGACAACCGGGGAGCTGTTTTTT.